The clone carrying this T cell receptor beta chain has a handful of counts. The data were obtained in a study of identical twins. TCRdb reprocessed the 5' RACE reads via MiXCR and lists one record per CDR3 protein. The table shows about 700,000 distinct CDR3 sequences, with 5.5% to 6.5% occurring only once. This clonotype was sampled from a young man in good health. The sample comprised naive T cells sorted from blood.

The CDR3 reads CATSTGGTFNEQFF. Written as DNA, the CDR3 is TGTGCCACCAGCACAGGAGGGACCTTCAATGAGCAGTTCTTC. The chain links TRBV15 to TRBJ2-1; weak D call: TRBD2 (6 bases). Germline V gene sequence: CDR1 LNHNV, CDR2 YYDKDF (reference sequence). There are 14 residues in the CDR3. Trimming pared 4 bases from V and 6 bases from J, leaving 13 bases between.